This T cell receptor (beta chain) comes out of a study of early T cells in non-severe SARS-CoV-2 infection. About the study: Sequencing targeted bulk RNA from unsorted whole blood, leaving chains unpaired. The study, taken as a whole, reports: Anti-spike CD8 responses were favored in VDJdb matching, and private and CD4 specificities were missed.

TCRdb reanalysed the 5' RACE reads using MiXCR and keeps one entry per CDR3 protein. The top ten hold roughly 6.5% of the sample, which has about 87,000 distinct CDR3 sequences, around 15% seen once. Notes on this clonotype: Its antigen is unidentified.

CDR1 and CDR2 (germline): DFQATT, SNEGSKA (reference sequence). The CDR3 runs 14 residues. V lost 0 bases to trimming and J lost 2 bases, with 11 bases between them. The clonotype originates from an adult who was a healthcare worker with PCR-confirmed SARS-CoV-2 infection or an uninfected control (not recorded which). This chain connects TRBV20-1 to TRBJ2-7; no clear D gene. Sequencing used whole blood. CDR3 amino acids: CSARDYRPPYEQYF. Here the CDR3 DNA reads TGCAGTGCTAGAGACTATCGACCCCCCTACGAGCAGTACTTC.